The T cell receptor (beta chain) described here comes from a study of early T cells in non-severe SARS-CoV-2 infection. Study information: Sequencing was performed on bulk RNA from unsorted whole blood, leaving chains unpaired.

Points from the study as a whole: Using VDJdb, the matching emphasized anti-spike CD8 responses while missing private and CD4 specificities.

Individual cDNA molecules carried attached unique molecular identifiers. One entry per CDR3 protein, called by TCRdb with MiXCR from the 5' RACE reads. The sample has 35,000 to 45,000 distinct CDR3 sequences, about 6.8% seen once. This clonotype has ten or more counts. Its antigen is not known. The CDR3 extends over 15 amino acids. V lost 3 bases and J 1 base, leaving 12 bases between the germline ends. The TCR was taken from an adult who was a healthcare worker with PCR-confirmed SARS-CoV-2 infection or an uninfected control (not recorded which). The chain combines TRBV12-3 or TRBV12-4 with TRBJ1-1; D gene ambiguous. The sample in question was whole blood, obtained at baseline. The CDR3 nucleotides are TGTGCCAGCAGTTTCCCCCCAGCCCCGAACACTGAAGCTTTCTTT. Encoded protein: CASSFPPAPNTEAFF.